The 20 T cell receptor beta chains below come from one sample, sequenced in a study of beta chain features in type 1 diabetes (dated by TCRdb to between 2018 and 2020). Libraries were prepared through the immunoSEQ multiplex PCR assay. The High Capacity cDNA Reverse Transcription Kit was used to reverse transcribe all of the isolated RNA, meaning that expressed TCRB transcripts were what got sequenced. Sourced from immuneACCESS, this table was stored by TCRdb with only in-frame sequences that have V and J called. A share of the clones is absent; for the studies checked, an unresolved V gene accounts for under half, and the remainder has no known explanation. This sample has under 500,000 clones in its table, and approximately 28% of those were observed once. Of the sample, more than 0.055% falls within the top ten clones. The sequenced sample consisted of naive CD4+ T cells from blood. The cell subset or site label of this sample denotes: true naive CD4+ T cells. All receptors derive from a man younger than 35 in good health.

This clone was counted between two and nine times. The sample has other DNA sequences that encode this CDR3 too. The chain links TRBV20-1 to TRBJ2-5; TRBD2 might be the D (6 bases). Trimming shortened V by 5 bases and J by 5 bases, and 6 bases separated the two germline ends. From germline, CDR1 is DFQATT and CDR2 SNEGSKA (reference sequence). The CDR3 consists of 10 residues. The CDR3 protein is CSAGRETQYF. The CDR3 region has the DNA TGCAGTGCTGGGAGGGAGACCCAGTACTTC.

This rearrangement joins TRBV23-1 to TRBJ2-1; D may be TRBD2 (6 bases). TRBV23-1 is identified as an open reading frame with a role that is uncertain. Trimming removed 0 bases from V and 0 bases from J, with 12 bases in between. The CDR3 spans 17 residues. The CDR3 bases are TGCGCCAGCAGTCAATCATGTCGGGAGAGCTCCTACAATGAGCAGTTCTTC. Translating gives CASSQSCRESSYNEQFF.

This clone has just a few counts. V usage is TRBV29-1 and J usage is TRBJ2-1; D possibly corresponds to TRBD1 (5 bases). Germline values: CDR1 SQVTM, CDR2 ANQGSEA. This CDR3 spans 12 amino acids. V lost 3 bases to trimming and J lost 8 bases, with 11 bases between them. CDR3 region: CSVEGRADEQFF. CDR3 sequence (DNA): TGCAGCGTTGAGGGCAGGGCGGATGAGCAGTTCTTC.

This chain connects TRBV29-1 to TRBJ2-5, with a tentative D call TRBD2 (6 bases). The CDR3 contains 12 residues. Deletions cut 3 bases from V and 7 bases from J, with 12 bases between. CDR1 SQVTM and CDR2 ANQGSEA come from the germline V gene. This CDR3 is CSVDRIGGTQYF. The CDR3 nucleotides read TGCAGCGTTGATAGGATCGGGGGGACCCAGTACTTC.

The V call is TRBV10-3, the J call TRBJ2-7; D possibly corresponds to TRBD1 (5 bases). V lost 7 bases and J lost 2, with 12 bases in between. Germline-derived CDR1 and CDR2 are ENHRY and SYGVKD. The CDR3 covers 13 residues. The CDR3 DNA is TGTGCCATCAAAGAACCAGGGACCTACGAGCAGTACTTC. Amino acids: CAIKEPGTYEQYF.

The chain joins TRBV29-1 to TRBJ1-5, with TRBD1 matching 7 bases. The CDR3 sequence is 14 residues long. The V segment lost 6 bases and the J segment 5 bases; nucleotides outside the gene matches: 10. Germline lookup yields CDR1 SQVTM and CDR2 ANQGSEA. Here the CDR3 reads CSVLTGDPDQPQHF. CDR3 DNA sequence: TGCAGCGTCCTAACAGGGGACCCCGATCAGCCCCAGCATTTT.

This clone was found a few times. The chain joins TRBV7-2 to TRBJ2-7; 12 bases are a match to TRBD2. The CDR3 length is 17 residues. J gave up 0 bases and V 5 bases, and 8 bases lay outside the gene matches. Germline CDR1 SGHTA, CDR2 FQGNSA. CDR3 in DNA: TGTGCCAGCAGCCATAGACTAGCGGGAGCGAACTCCTACGAGCAGTACTTC. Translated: CASSHRLAGANSYEQYF.

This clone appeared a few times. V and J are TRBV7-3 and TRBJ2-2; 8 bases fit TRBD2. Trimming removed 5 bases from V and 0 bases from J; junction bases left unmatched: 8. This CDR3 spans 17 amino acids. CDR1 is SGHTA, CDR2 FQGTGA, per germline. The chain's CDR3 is CASSPSSGAANTGELFF. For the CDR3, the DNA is TGTGCCAGCAGCCCGAGTAGCGGGGCCGCGAACACCGGGGAGCTGTTTTTT.

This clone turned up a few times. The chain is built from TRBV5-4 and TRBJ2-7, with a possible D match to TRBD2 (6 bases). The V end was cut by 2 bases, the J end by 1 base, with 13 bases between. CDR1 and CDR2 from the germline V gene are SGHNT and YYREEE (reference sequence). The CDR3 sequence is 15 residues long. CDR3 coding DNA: TGTGCCAGCAGCTTTGGCGCGACTAGGTCCTACGAGCAGTACTTC. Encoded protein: CASSFGATRSYEQYF.

CDR3 sequence reads: CASSDDQLAKNIQYF. The DNA of the CDR3 is TGTGCCAGCAGTGACGACCAATTAGCCAAAAACATTCAGTACTTC. V and J are TRBV25-1 and TRBJ2-4; unclear D gene. V was pared by 3 bases and J by 0 bases, with 9 bases between. This CDR3 is built from 15 residues. Germline loops: CDR1 MGHDK, CDR2 SYGVNS.

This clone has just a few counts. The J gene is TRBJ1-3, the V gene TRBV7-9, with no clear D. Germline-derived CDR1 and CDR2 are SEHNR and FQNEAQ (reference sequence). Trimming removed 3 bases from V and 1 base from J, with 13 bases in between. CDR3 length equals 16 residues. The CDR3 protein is CASSFMPGKSGNTIYF. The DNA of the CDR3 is TGTGCCAGCAGCTTTATGCCAGGAAAATCTGGAAACACCATATATTTT.

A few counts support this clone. Here the CDR3 reads CASGSSVAGPQETQYF. The CDR3 DNA is TGTGCTAGTGGCTCCTCAGTAGCGGGACCTCAAGAGACCCAGTACTTC. The V and J genes are TRBV12-5 and TRBJ2-5; 8 positions agree with TRBD2. The CDR3 has 16 amino acids. V shed 6 bases and J 2 bases; nucleotides not matched to a gene: 11. Germline lookup yields CDR1 LGHNT and CDR2 FRNRAP.

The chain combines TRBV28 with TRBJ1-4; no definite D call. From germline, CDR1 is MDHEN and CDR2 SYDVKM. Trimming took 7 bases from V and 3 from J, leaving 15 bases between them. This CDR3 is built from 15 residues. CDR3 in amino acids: CASMDGDTANEKLFF. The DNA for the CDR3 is TGTGCCAGCATGGACGGAGACACGGCTAATGAAAAACTGTTTTTT. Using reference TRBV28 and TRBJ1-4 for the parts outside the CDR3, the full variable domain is DVKVTQSSRYLVKRTGEKVFLECVQDMDHENMFWYRQDPGLGLRLIYFSYDVKMKEKGDIPEGYSVSREKKERFSLILESASTNQTSMYLCASMDGDTANEKLFFGSGTQLSVL.

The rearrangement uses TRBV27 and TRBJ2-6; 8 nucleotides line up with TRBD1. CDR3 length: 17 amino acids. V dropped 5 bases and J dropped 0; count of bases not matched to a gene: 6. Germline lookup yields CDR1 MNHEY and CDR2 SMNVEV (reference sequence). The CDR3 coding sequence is TGTGCCAGCAGTCGAGAACAGGGGGGCTCTGGGGCCAACGTCCTGACTTTC. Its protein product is CASSREQGGSGANVLTF.

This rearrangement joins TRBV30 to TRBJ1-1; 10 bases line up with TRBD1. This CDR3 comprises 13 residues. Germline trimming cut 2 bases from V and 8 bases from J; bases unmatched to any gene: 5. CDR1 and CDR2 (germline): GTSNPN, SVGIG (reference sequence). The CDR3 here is CAWSTGTGAEAFF. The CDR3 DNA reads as TGTGCCTGGAGTACAGGGACAGGGGCCGAAGCTTTCTTT. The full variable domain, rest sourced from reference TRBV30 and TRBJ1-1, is SQTIHQWPATLVQPVGSPLSLECTVEGTSNPNLYWYRQAAGRGLQLLFYSVGIGQISSEVPQNLSASRPQDRQFILSSKKLLLSDSGFYLCAWSTGTGAEAFFGQGTRLTVV.

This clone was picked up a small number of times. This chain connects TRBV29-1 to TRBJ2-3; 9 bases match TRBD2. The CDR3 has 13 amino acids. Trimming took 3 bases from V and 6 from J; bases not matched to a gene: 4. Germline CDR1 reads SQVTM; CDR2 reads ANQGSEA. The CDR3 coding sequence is TGCAGCGTTGACGGCGGGAGGGCGGATACGCAGTATTTT. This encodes CSVDGGRADTQYF.

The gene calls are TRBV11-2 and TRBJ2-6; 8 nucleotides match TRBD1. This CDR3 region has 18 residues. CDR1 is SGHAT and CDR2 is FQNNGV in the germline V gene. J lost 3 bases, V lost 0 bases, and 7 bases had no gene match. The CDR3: CASSLDPGGYFGANVLTF. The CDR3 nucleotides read TGTGCCAGCAGCTTAGACCCAGGGGGCTATTTTGGGGCCAACGTCCTGACTTTC. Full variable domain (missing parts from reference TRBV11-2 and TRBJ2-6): EAGVAQSPRYKIIEKRQSVAFWCNPISGHATLYWYQQILGQGPKLLIQFQNNGVVDDSQLPKDRFSAERLKGVDSTLKIQPAKLEDSAVYLCASSLDPGGYFGANVLTFGAGSRLTVL.

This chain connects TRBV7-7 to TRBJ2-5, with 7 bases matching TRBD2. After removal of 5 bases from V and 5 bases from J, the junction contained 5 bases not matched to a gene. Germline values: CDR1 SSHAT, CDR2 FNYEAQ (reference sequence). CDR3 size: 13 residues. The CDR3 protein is CASSQAGRETQYF. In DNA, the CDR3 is TGTGCCAGCAGCCAAGCGGGACGGGAGACCCAGTACTTC.

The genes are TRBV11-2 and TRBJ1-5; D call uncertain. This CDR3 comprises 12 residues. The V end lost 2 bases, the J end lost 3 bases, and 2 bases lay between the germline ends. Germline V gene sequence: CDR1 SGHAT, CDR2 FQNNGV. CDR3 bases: TGTGCCAGCAGCTTAACCAATCAGCCCCAGCATTTT. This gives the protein CASSLTNQPQHF.

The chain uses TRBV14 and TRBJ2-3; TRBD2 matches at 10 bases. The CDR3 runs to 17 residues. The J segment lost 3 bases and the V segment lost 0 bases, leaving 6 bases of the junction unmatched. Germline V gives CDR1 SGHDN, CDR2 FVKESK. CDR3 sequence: CASSQERAAGGTDTQYF. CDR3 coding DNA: TGTGCCAGCAGCCAAGAGAGGGCAGCGGGAGGGACAGATACGCAGTATTTT. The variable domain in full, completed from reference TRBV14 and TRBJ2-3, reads EAGVTQFPSHSVIEKGQTVTLRCDPISGHDNLYWYRRVMGKEIKFLLHFVKESKQDESGMPNNRFLAERTGGTYSTLKVQPAELEDSGVYFCASSQERAAGGTDTQYFGPGTRLTVL.